The next 13 T cell receptor beta chains were all read from a single sample in a study of OX40 agonist ivuxolimab in advanced cancers. Sequencing used immunoSEQ multiplex PCR; TCRdb keeps in-frame clones, though not all of them. The table has approximately 80,000 clones, 75% to 95% seen once. The source was CD4+ or CD8+ T cells sorted from blood, collected in a trial of the OX40 agonist ivuxolimab. The source is an adult with an advanced solid tumor such as melanoma, head and neck, liver or kidney cancer.

This clone has just one count. The rearrangement links TRBV6-5 to TRBJ1-4; D is perhaps TRBD1 (6 bases). Trimming shortened V by 2 bases and J by 5 bases, and 9 bases separated the two germline ends. Germline V CDR1 and CDR2: MNHEY, SVGAGI. The CDR3 has 14 residues. The CDR3 loop reads CASSYQRGNEKLFF. CDR3 DNA: TGTGCCAGCAGTTACCAAAGGGGGAATGAAAAACTGTTTTTT.

V gene TRBV7-2 combines with J gene TRBJ2-1; 10 nucleotides agree with TRBD2. This CDR3 spans 15 amino acids. V was pared by 5 bases and J by 0 bases, with 1 base of the junction left unmatched. The germline gives CDR1 SGHTA, CDR2 FQGNSA. CDR3 sequence (DNA): TGTGCCAGCAGCCCTAGCGGGAGCTCCTACAATGAGCAGTTCTTC. Translating gives CASSPSGSSYNEQFF. Full variable domain (rest looked up from reference TRBV7-2 and TRBJ2-1): GAGVSQSPSNKVTEKGKDVELRCDPISGHTALYWYRQSLGQGLEFLIYFQGNSAPDKSGLPSDRFSAERTGGSVSTLTIQRTQQEDSAVYLCASSPSGSSYNEQFFGPGTRLTVL.

This sequence joins TRBV19 and TRBJ1-2; weak D call: TRBD1 (5 bases). Per germline, CDR1 LNHDA and CDR2 SQIVND (reference sequence). V dropped 3 bases and J dropped 10 bases, with 21 bases sitting between them. The CDR3 length is 15 residues. CDR3 coding DNA: TGTGCCAGTAGTATTTCCCGGACATCGAGGAGGTTCTACACCTTC. Residues: CASSISRTSRRFYTF.

The chain has TRBV11-2 and TRBJ1-6, with 8 positions matching TRBD1. Per the germline V gene, CDR1 is SGHAT and CDR2 is FQNNGV. CDR3 length: 13 amino acids. V dropped 5 bases and J dropped 10; count of bases not matched to a gene: 4. DNA of the CDR3: TGTGCCAGCAGCAACAGGGGGGAATCACCCCTCCACTTT. Its translation: CASSNRGESPLHF.

A remark on this clone: The sample holds other DNA sequences that translate to the same CDR3. This sequence joins TRBV5-4 and TRBJ2-7; 8 bases are a match to TRBD1. The CDR3 has 14 residues. Germline CDR1 reads SGHNT; CDR2 reads YYREEE (reference sequence). The ends lost 0 bases at V and 7 bases at J; junction bases unmatched: 6. The CDR3 loop is CASSLAGTGGEQYF. In DNA, the CDR3 is TGTGCCAGCAGCTTGGCCGGGACAGGCGGGGAGCAGTACTTC.

The rearrangement uses TRBV11-3 and TRBJ1-6; D unresolved. Trimming cost V 1 base and J 8 bases, with 12 bases left between them. The CDR3 has 15 amino acids. Germline V CDR1 and CDR2: SGHNT, YENEEA. CDR3 sequence: CASSLGGQVDSPLHF. The CDR3 coding sequence is TGTGCCAGCAGCTTAGGAGGGCAGGTTGATTCACCCCTCCACTTT.

This CDR3 is CSVRRTVNEQFF. The CDR3 DNA reads as TGCAGCGTTAGGAGGACCGTAAATGAGCAGTTCTTC. The chain recombines TRBV29-1 with TRBJ2-1, with a weak D call TRBD2 (5 bases). Trimming left V 5 bases short and J 7 bases short, with 12 bases between. There are 12 residues in the CDR3. Looked up from germline, CDR1 is SQVTM and CDR2 is ANQGSEA.

The chain combines TRBV4-1 with TRBJ2-5; D is uncertain. Germline CDR1 MGHRA, CDR2 YSYEKL. The CDR3 contains 14 residues. The V end lost 3 bases, the J end lost 2 bases, and 10 bases lay between the germline ends. Here the CDR3 DNA reads TGCGCCAGCAGCCACGGACGGCTACAAGAGACCCAGTACTTC. This encodes CASSHGRLQETQYF.

A word on this clone: The same CDR3 arises from other DNA sequences in this sample as well. The rearrangement joins TRBV19 to TRBJ2-5; no clear D gene. The CDR3 contains 14 residues. The V gene's germline CDR1 is LNHDA and CDR2 SQIVND (reference sequence). V lost 3 bases, J lost 2 bases, and 10 bases lay in between. The CDR3: CASSILNRQETQYF. CDR3 sequence (DNA): TGTGCCAGTAGTATCTTGAACAGACAAGAGACCCAGTACTTC.

V gene TRBV28 combines with J gene TRBJ1-1, with a weak D call TRBD1 (5 bases). The CDR3 sequence is 15 residues long. The germline V gene has CDR1 MDHEN and CDR2 SYDVKM. The germline V and J ends were trimmed by 5 bases and 6 bases, with 19 bases remaining between them. CDR3 DNA: TGTGCCAGCAGTCCCTACCTGGGGGAGGGTTCTGAAGCTTTCTTT. Its translation: CASSPYLGEGSEAFF.

This rearrangement joins TRBV28 to TRBJ1-2; D call uncertain. CDR1 and CDR2 (germline): MDHEN, SYDVKM. The CDR3 has 12 residues. V lost 7 bases to trimming and J lost 8 bases, with 14 bases between them. DNA of the CDR3: TGTGCCAGCACCCCCCGCCATAGGGGCTACACCTTC. It codes for CASTPRHRGYTF.

This chain links TRBV19 with TRBJ2-3, with unresolved D. V lost 6 bases and J 1 base, leaving 8 bases between the germline ends. The germline CDR1 and CDR2 sequences are LNHDA and SQIVND (reference sequence). The CDR3 is 13 amino acids. The CDR3 reads CASRVSGTDTQYF. The CDR3 region has the DNA TGTGCCAGTAGGGTAAGTGGCACAGATACGCAGTATTTT. Variable domain in full (rest from reference TRBV19 and TRBJ2-3): DGGITQSPKYLFRKEGQNVTLSCEQNLNHDAMYWYRQDPGQGLRLIYYSQIVNDFQKGDIAEGYSVSREKKESFPLTVTSAQKNPTAFYLCASRVSGTDTQYFGPGTRLTVL.

This chain uses TRBV7-2 with TRBJ2-1, with D perhaps TRBD1 (7 bases). Trimming left V 9 bases short and J 5 bases short, with 29 bases between. CDR3 length equals 18 residues. CDR1 and CDR2 from the germline V gene are SGHTA and FQGNSA. The CDR3 DNA reads TGTGCCAGTCCCTCCGATGGAGGGGGCGCCCCCTTTGACAATGAGCAGTTCTTC. Translating it yields CASPSDGGGAPFDNEQFF.